A single sample is the source of the 21 T cell receptor beta chains below, sequenced in a study of T-cell reconstitution after alpha-beta-depleted transplantation in children. TCRbeta library construction was performed incorporating unique molecular identifiers. Each CDR3 protein gets one entry after TCRdb re-called the PCR reads with MiXCR. The sample holds approximately 97,000 distinct CDR3 sequences, 4.5% to 7.5% seen once. Sequences were derived from PBMCs, mostly from graft donor cells, sampled 60 days after TCRalphabeta/CD19-depleted stem cell transplant. These TCRs come from a female patient aged 2-10 years who had a stem cell transplant for Fanconi anemia, so the T cells may come from the graft donor.

This clonotype was observed many times. The rearrangement joins TRBV6-1 to TRBJ2-2; TRBD2 might be the D (6 bases). The CDR3 has 16 residues. V dropped 8 bases and J dropped 5 bases, with 21 bases sitting between them. Germline V gene lookup returns CDR1 MNHNS and CDR2 SASEGT. The CDR3 DNA follows: TGTGCCAGCGGGGGGTATCAGGTCCAATCTACCGGGGAGCTGTTTTTT. The encoded protein is CASGGYQVQSTGELFF.

This clonotype was counted many times. V usage is TRBV5-1 and J usage is TRBJ2-7; perhaps D is TRBD1 or TRBD2 (5 bases each). The CDR3 is 14 residues long. Per germline, CDR1 SGHRS and CDR2 YFSETQ. V was clipped by 4 bases and J by 2 bases, with 13 bases between them. CDR3 sequence: CASSPLQGPYEQYF. As DNA, the CDR3 is TGCGCCAGCAGCCCCCTCCAGGGACCCTACGAGCAGTACTTC.

This clonotype showed up just a few times. V is TRBV2 and J is TRBJ2-5; D is perhaps TRBD1 or TRBD2 (5 bases each). Germline-derived CDR1 and CDR2 are SNHLY and FYNNEI. V was clipped by 4 bases and J by 2 bases, with 11 bases between them. The CDR3 covers 14 residues. CDR3 amino acids: CASSVMRGQETQYF. CDR3 sequence (DNA): TGTGCCAGCAGTGTGATGAGGGGACAAGAGACCCAGTACTTC.

This clonotype was seen many times. The chain is built from TRBV18 and TRBJ2-7, with 9 bases fitting TRBD2. Germline trimming cut 1 base from V and 4 bases from J; bases unmatched to any gene: 2. This CDR3 region has 14 residues. Germline CDR1 KGHSH, CDR2 LQKENI. In nucleotides, the CDR3 is TGTGCCAGCTCACCACAGGGACTAGCTTACGAGCAGTACTTC. Protein product: CASSPQGLAYEQYF. Based on the CDR3 plus reference TRBV18 and TRBJ2-7, the full variable domain is NAGVMQNPRHLVRRRGQEARLRCSPMKGHSHVYWYRQLPEEGLKFMVYLQKENIIDESGMPKERFSAEFPKEGPSILRIQQVVRGDSAAYFCASSPQGLAYEQYFGPGTRLTVT.

In this sample, this clonotype turned up many times. This chain links TRBV5-6 with TRBJ2-7; D remains unclear. This CDR3 contains 13 residues. Germline values: CDR1 SGHDT, CDR2 YYEEEE. The V gene lost 4 bases and the J gene lost 3 bases, with 11 bases spanning the gap. The CDR3 region is CASSRNQIYEQYF. The CDR3 DNA sequence: TGTGCCAGCAGCCGGAATCAGATCTACGAGCAGTACTTC.

This clonotype has only a few counts. The genes are TRBV7-2 and TRBJ2-3; 11 bases map to TRBD2. The CDR3 loop spans 16 amino acids. V shed 6 bases and J 1 base; nucleotides not matched to a gene: 6. From germline, CDR1 is SGHTA and CDR2 FQGNSA. The CDR3 bases are TGTGCCAGCAGTCGACTAGCGGGGAGGGGCACAGATACGCAGTATTTT. This encodes CASSRLAGRGTDTQYF. Drawing the rest from reference TRBV7-2 and TRBJ2-3, the complete variable domain is GAGVSQSPSNKVTEKGKDVELRCDPISGHTALYWYRQSLGQGLEFLIYFQGNSAPDKSGLPSDRFSAERTGGSVSTLTIQRTQQEDSAVYLCASSRLAGRGTDTQYFGPGTRLTVL.

Ten or more counts support this clonotype. The rearrangement uses TRBV5-1 and TRBJ2-5; D remains ambiguous. V dropped 0 bases and J dropped 2 bases, with 14 bases sitting between them. CDR1 and CDR2 from the germline V gene are SGHRS and YFSETQ. The CDR3 extends over 16 amino acids. The CDR3 region has the DNA TGCGCCAGCAGCTTGGAGGGCGGAAACCGGCAAGAGACCCAGTACTTC. Translation: CASSLEGGNRQETQYF. Filled out from reference TRBV5-1 and TRBJ2-5, the complete variable domain reads KAGVTQTPRYLIKTRGQQVTLSCSPISGHRSVSWYQQTPGQGLQFLFEYFSETQRNKGNFPGRFSGRQFSNSRSEMNVSTLELGDSALYLCASSLEGGNRQETQYFGPGTRLLVL.

J is TRBJ2-1 and V is TRBV6-1; 10 nucleotides align to TRBD1. Germline lookup yields CDR1 MNHNS and CDR2 SASEGT. V shed 5 bases, J shed 4 bases, and the junction held 8 bases outside the gene matches. This CDR3 is built from 16 residues. The DNA of the CDR3 is TGTGCCAGCAGTCTCAGACCGGGACAGGGGTACAATGAGCAGTTCTTC. It yields the protein CASSLRPGQGYNEQFF.

This clonotype was counted at least ten times. This chain connects TRBV29-1 to TRBJ2-5; D not certain. Trimming left V 7 bases short and J 0 bases short, with 15 bases between. Germline assignment: CDR1 SQVTM and CDR2 ANQGSEA. This CDR3 contains 14 residues. CDR3 amino acids: CSALEDGNQETQYF. Here the CDR3 DNA reads TGCAGCGCATTAGAAGACGGAAACCAAGAGACCCAGTACTTC.

This clonotype was seen ten or more times. The chain links TRBV20-1 to TRBJ2-6; D not certain. Germline CDR1 DFQATT, CDR2 SNEGSKA (reference sequence). The CDR3 consists of 15 residues. The V end was cut by 6 bases, the J end by 0 bases, with 12 bases between. CDR3 residues: CSANRYGSGANVLTF. The CDR3 nucleotides read TGCAGTGCAAACCGTTACGGCTCTGGGGCCAACGTCCTGACTTTC.

This clonotype was counted many times. The chain links TRBV7-6 to TRBJ2-3; D gene uncertain. The CDR3 has 16 amino acids. Per the germline V gene, CDR1 is SGHVS and CDR2 is FNYEAQ. V was cut by 1 base and J by 0 bases, with 11 bases left in between. The CDR3 DNA reads TGTGCCAGCAGCTTAGGTTCCAGTACTAGCACAGATACGCAGTATTTT. It codes for CASSLGSSTSTDTQYF. Full variable domain (rest looked up from reference TRBV7-6 and TRBJ2-3): GAGVSQSPRYKVTKRGQDVALRCDPISGHVSLYWYRQALGQGPEFLTYFNYEAQQDKSGLPNDRFSAERPEGSISTLTIQRTEQRDSAMYRCASSLGSSTSTDTQYFGPGTRLTVL.

The J gene is TRBJ1-2, the V gene TRBV29-1; D is perhaps TRBD1 (6 bases). V dropped 4 bases and J dropped 0 bases, with 12 bases sitting between them. The CDR3 sequence is 14 residues long. Germline CDR1 and CDR2: SQVTM and ANQGSEA. The CDR3 sequence: CSVVGHPANYGYTF. The CDR3 nucleotides read TGCAGCGTTGTGGGACACCCAGCTAACTATGGCTACACCTTC.

This clonotype came up many times. The chain employs TRBV20-1 and TRBJ2-7, with D hard to call. Trimming removed 0 bases at V and 5 bases at J, with 17 bases between. There are 15 residues in the CDR3. Germline assignment: CDR1 DFQATT and CDR2 SNEGSKA (reference sequence). DNA for the CDR3: TGCAGTGCTAGAGATATACAGCTAGGAAGGCACGAGCAGTACTTC. Encoded protein: CSARDIQLGRHEQYF.

At least ten counts were recorded for this clonotype. This chain connects TRBV16 to TRBJ2-3; 8 positions agree with TRBD1. Germline CDR1 is KGHSY and CDR2 is FQNENV. V trimming: 4 bases; J trimming: 5 bases; junction bases outside the gene matches: 5. CDR3 length: 14 residues. Written as DNA, the CDR3 is TGTGCCAGCAGCCGGACAGGGCGAGGAGATACGCAGTATTTT. Amino acids: CASSRTGRGDTQYF. Filled out from reference TRBV16 and TRBJ2-3, the complete variable domain reads GEEVAQTPKHLVRGEGQKAKLYCAPIKGHSYVFWYQQVLKNEFKFLISFQNENVFDETGMPKERFSAKCLPNSPCSLEIQATKLEDSAVYFCASSRTGRGDTQYFGPGTRLTVL.

This clonotype was recorded a few times. CDR3 nucleotides: TGTGCCAGCAGTTCCAGGTGGGGGGGGGGAAACACTGAAGCTTTCTTT. Its translation is CASSSRWGGGNTEAFF. The chain combines TRBV28 with TRBJ1-1, with D perhaps TRBD1 (5 bases). Germline V gene sequence: CDR1 MDHEN, CDR2 SYDVKM. Trimming left V 4 bases short and J 2 bases short, with 17 bases between. The length of the CDR3 is 16 residues.

The chain combines TRBV5-1 with TRBJ2-4; D unclear. In germline, CDR1 is SGHRS, CDR2 YFSETQ. This CDR3 region has 15 residues. Deletions cut 5 bases from V and 0 bases from J, with 12 bases between. CDR3 sequence reads: CASSSGSLAKNIQYF. As DNA, the CDR3 is TGCGCCAGCAGTTCTGGTTCCTTAGCCAAAAACATTCAGTACTTC. Full variable domain (remainder filled in from reference TRBV5-1 and TRBJ2-4): KAGVTQTPRYLIKTRGQQVTLSCSPISGHRSVSWYQQTPGQGLQFLFEYFSETQRNKGNFPGRFSGRQFSNSRSEMNVSTLELGDSALYLCASSSGSLAKNIQYFGAGTRLSVL.

The chain combines TRBV2 with TRBJ2-7; possibly TRBD1 for D (6 bases). The V end lost 3 bases, the J end lost 0 bases, and 12 bases lay between the germline ends. The CDR3 is 15 amino acids. Germline CDR1 and CDR2: SNHLY and FYNNEI. CDR3 in amino acids: CASSDETGLSYEQYF. The CDR3 coding sequence is TGTGCCAGCAGTGATGAGACAGGCCTCTCCTACGAGCAGTACTTC.

The sample holds many counts of this clonotype. The chain joins TRBV20-1 to TRBJ2-3; D is possibly TRBD2 (5 bases). Trimming took 6 bases from V and 2 from J, leaving 15 bases between them. CDR1 DFQATT and CDR2 SNEGSKA come from the germline V gene (reference sequence). This CDR3 comprises 14 residues. The CDR3 loop reads CSAGLPGITDTQYF. The CDR3 nucleotides read TGCAGTGCGGGCCTACCGGGGATCACAGATACGCAGTATTTT.

This clonotype was seen ten or more times. The rearrangement links TRBV15 to TRBJ2-1; weak D call: TRBD1 (6 bases). CDR1 is LNHNV, CDR2 YYDKDF, per germline (reference sequence). Trimming shortened V by 9 bases and J by 8 bases, and 14 bases separated the two germline ends. The CDR3 runs 12 residues. CDR3 region: CATRAKGDEQFF. CDR3 nucleotides: TGTGCCACTCGGGCGAAGGGGGATGAGCAGTTCTTC.

At least ten counts were recorded for this clonotype. The V gene is TRBV28, the J gene TRBJ2-5, with TRBD2 matching 10 bases. V trimming: 5 bases; J trimming: 5 bases; junction bases outside the gene matches: 11. CDR3 length equals 16 residues. Germline V CDR1 and CDR2: MDHEN, SYDVKM. The CDR3, as DNA: TGTGCCAGCAGTCCGCCCCTAGCGGGAGTGGGGGAGACCCAGTACTTC. This codes for CASSPPLAGVGETQYF.

This clonotype was observed many times. This chain joins TRBV28 and TRBJ1-6; D is possibly TRBD1 (5 bases). CDR1 is MDHEN and CDR2 is SYDVKM in the germline V gene. V was trimmed by 3 bases and J by 5 bases, leaving 8 bases between them. The CDR3 contains 14 residues. The CDR3 DNA sequence: TGTGCCAGCAGTTTGAGGGGTCATAATTCACCCCTCCACTTT. This sequence encodes CASSLRGHNSPLHF.